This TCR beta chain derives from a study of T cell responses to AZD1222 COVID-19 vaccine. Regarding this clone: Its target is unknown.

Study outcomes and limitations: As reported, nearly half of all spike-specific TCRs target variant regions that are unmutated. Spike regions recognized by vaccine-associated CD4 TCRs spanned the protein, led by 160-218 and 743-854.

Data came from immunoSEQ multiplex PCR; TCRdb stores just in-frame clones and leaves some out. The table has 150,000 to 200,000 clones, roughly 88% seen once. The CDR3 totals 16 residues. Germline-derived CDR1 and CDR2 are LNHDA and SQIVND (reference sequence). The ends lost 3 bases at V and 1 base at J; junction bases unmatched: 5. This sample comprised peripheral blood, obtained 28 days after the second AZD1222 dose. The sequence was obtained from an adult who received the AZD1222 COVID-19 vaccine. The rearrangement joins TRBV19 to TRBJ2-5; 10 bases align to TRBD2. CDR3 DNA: TGTGCCAGTAGTATGACCAGCGGGGGGGCCCAAGAGACCCAGTACTTC. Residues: CASSMTSGGAQETQYF.